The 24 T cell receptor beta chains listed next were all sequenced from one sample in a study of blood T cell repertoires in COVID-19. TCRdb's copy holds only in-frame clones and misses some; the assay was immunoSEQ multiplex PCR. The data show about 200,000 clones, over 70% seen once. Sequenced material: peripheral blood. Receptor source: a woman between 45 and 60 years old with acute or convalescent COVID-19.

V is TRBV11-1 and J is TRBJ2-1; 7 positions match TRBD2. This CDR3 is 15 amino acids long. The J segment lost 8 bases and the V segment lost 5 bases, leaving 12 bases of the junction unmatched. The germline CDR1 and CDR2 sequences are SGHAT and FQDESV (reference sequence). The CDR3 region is CASSPPLRESHEQFF. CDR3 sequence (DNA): TGTGCCAGCAGCCCCCCTCTGCGGGAGTCTCATGAGCAGTTCTTC.

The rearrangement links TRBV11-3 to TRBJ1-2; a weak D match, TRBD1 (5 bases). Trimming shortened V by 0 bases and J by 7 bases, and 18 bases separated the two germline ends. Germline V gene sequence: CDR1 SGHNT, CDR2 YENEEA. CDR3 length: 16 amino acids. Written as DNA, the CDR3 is TGTGCCAGCAGCTTAGACAACCCCCCTCCGGGGGGTGGCTACACCTTC. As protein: CASSLDNPPPGGGYTF.

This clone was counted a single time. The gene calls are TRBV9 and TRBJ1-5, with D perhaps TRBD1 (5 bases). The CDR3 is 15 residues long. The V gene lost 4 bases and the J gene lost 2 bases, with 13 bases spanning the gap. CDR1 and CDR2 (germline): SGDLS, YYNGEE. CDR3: CASSFTGDGNQPQHF. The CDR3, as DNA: TGTGCCAGCAGCTTTACAGGAGACGGCAATCAGCCCCAGCATTTT.

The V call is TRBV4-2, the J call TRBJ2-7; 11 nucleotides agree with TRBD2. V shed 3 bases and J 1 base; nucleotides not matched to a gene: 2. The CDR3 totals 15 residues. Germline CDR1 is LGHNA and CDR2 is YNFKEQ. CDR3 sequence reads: CASSQLAGGSYEQYF. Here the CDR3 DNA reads TGTGCCAGCAGCCAGTTAGCGGGAGGGTCCTACGAGCAGTACTTC.

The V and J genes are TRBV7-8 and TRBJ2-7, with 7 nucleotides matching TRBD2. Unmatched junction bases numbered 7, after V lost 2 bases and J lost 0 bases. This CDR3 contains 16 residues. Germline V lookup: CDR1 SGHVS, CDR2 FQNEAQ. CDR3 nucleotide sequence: TGTGCCAGCAGCTTAAGGGGACTAAGTTCCTCCTACGAGCAGTACTTC. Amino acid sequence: CASSLRGLSSSYEQYF.

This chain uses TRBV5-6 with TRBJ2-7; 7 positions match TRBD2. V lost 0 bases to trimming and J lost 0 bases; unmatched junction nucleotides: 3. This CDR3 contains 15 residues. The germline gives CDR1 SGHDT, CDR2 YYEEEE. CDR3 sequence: CASSLGGRASYEQYF. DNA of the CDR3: TGTGCCAGCAGCTTGGGTGGGAGGGCCTCCTACGAGCAGTACTTC. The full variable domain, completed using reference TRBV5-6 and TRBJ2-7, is DAGVTQSPTHLIKTRGQQVTLRCSPKSGHDTVSWYQQALGQGPQFIFQYYEEEERQRGNFPDRFSGHQFPNYSSELNVNALLLGDSALYLCASSLGGRASYEQYFGPGTRLTVT.

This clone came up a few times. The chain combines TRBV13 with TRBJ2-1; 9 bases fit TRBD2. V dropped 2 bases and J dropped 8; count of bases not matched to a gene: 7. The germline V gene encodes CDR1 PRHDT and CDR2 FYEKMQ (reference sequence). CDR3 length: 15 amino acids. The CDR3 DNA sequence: TGTGCCAGCAGCTTAACGGCGGGAGGGCCCTATGAGCAGTTCTTC. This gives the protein CASSLTAGGPYEQFF. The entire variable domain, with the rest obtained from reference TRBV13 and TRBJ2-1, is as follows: AAGVIQSPRHLIKEKRETATLKCYPIPRHDTVYWYQQGPGQDPQFLISFYEKMQSDKGSIPDRFSAQQFSDYHSELNMSSLELGDSALYFCASSLTAGGPYEQFFGPGTRLTVL.

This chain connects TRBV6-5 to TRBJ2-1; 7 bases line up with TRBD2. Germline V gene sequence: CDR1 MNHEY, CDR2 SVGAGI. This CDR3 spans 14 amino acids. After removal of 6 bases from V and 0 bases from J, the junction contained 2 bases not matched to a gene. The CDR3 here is CASRGTTSYNEQFF. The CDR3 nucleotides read TGTGCCAGCAGAGGGACTACCTCCTACAATGAGCAGTTCTTC.

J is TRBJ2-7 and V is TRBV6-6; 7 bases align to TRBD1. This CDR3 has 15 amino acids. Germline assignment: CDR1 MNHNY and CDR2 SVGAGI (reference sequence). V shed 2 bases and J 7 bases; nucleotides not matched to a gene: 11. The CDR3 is CASSYLREAGGEQYF. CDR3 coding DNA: TGTGCCAGCAGTTACCTCCGAGAGGCAGGGGGTGAGCAGTACTTC.

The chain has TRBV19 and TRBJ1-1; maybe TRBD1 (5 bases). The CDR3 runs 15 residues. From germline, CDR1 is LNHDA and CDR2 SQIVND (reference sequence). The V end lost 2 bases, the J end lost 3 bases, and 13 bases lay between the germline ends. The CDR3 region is CASSISDTGHTEAFF. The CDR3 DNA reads TGTGCCAGTAGTATATCGGACACCGGACACACTGAAGCTTTCTTT.

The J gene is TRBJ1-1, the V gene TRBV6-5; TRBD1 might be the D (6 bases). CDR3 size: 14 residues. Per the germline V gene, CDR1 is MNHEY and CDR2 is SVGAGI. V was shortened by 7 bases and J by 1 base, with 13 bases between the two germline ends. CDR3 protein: CASMTGGQNTEAFF. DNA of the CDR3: TGTGCCAGCATGACGGGGGGACAGAACACTGAAGCTTTCTTT.

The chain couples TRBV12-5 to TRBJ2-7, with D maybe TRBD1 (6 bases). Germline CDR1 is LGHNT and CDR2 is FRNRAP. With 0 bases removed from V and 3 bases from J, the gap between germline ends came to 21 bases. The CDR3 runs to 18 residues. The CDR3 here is CASGLVRVWSDSHYEQYF. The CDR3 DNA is TGTGCTAGTGGTTTGGTACGGGTGTGGTCGGACAGCCACTACGAGCAGTACTTC.

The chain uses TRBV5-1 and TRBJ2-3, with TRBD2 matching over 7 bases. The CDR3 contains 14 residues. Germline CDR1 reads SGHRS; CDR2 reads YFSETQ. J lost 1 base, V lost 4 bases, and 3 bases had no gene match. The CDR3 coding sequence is TGCGCCAGCAGCGCCGCGGGAGGCACAGATACGCAGTATTTT. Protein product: CASSAAGGTDTQYF. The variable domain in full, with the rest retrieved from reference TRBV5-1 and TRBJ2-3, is KAGVTQTPRYLIKTRGQQVTLSCSPISGHRSVSWYQQTPGQGLQFLFEYFSETQRNKGNFPGRFSGRQFSNSRSEMNVSTLELGDSALYLCASSAAGGTDTQYFGPGTRLTVL.

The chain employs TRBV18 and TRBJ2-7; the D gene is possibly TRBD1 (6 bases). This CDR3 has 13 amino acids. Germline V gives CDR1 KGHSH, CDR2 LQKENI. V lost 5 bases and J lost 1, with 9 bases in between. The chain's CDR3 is CASSSGTSYEQYF. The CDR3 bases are TGTGCCAGCTCATCCGGGACATCCTACGAGCAGTACTTC.

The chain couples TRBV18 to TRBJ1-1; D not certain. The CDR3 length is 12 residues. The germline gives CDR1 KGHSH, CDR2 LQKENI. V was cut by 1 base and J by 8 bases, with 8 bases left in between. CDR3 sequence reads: CASSPHGFEAFF. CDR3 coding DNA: TGTGCCAGCTCACCACACGGGTTCGAAGCTTTCTTT.

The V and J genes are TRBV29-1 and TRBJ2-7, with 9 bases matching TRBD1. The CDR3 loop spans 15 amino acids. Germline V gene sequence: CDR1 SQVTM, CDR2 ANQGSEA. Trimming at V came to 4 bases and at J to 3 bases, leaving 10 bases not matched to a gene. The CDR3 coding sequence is TGCAGCGTTGTGGAACCGGGACAGGGAGGCTACGAGCAGTACTTC. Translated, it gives CSVVEPGQGGYEQYF.

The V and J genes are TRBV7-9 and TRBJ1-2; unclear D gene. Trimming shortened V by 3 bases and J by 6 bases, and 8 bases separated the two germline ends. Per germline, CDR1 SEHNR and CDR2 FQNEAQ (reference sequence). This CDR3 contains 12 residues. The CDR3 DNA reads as TGTGCCAGCAGCTTCCACGGGGATGGCTACACCTTC. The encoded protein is CASSFHGDGYTF.

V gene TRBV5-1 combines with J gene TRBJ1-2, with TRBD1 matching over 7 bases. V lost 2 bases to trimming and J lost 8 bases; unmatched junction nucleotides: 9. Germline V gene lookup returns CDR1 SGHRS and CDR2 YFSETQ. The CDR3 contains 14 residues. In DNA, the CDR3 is TGCGCCAGCAGCTTTAACTCAGGGGGAATGGGCTACACCTTC. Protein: CASSFNSGGMGYTF.

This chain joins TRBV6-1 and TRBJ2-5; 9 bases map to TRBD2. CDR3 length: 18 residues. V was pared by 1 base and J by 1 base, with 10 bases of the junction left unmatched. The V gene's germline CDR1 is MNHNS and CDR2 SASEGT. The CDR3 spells CASSEGWLAGPIQETQYF. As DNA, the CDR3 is TGTGCCAGCAGTGAAGGTTGGCTAGCGGGACCCATCCAAGAGACCCAGTACTTC.

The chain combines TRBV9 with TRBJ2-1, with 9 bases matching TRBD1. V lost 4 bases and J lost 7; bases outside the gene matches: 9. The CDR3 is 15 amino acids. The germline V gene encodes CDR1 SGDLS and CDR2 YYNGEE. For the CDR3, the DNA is TGTGCCAGCAGCTTAGGTCCCGGGACAGGGAATGAGCAGTTCTTC. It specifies CASSLGPGTGNEQFF.

Written as DNA, the CDR3 is TGTGCCAGCAGTTCCATCATGCGGGAGCCCTACAATGAGCAGTTCTTC. Translation gives CASSSIMREPYNEQFF. The V call is TRBV28, the J call TRBJ2-1; TRBD2 aligns across 7 bases. Trimming at V came to 4 bases and at J to 2 bases, leaving 8 bases not matched to a gene. Germline values: CDR1 MDHEN, CDR2 SYDVKM. CDR3 length: 16 residues. Based on the CDR3 plus reference TRBV28 and TRBJ2-1, the full variable domain is DVKVTQSSRYLVKRTGEKVFLECVQDMDHENMFWYRQDPGLGLRLIYFSYDVKMKEKGDIPEGYSVSREKKERFSLILESASTNQTSMYLCASSSIMREPYNEQFFGPGTRLTVL.

The CDR3 DNA is TGCAGCGTTGTCGGGACAGCCCAAACCTACGAGCAGTACTTC. The encoded protein is CSVVGTAQTYEQYF. The gene calls are TRBV29-1 and TRBJ2-7, with 7 bases aligning to TRBD1. With V trimmed by 4 bases and J by 2 bases, 8 bases remained unmatched. Germline loops: CDR1 SQVTM, CDR2 ANQGSEA. This CDR3 region has 14 residues.

The CDR3 loop reads CASSEALRGVGQPQHF. The DNA of the CDR3 is TGTGCCAGCAGTGAAGCGCTACGGGGAGTGGGTCAGCCCCAGCATTTT. The chain joins TRBV6-1 to TRBJ1-5; D unclear. CDR1 is MNHNS and CDR2 is SASEGT in the germline V gene. CDR3 length: 16 amino acids. V was pared by 0 bases and J by 6 bases, with 15 bases between.

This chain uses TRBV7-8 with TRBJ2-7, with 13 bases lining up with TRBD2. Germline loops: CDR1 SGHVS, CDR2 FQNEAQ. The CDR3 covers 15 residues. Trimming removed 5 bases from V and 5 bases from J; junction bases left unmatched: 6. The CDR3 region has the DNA TGTGCCAGCAGCCCCGGACTAGCGGGAGTAGACGAGCAGTACTTC. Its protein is CASSPGLAGVDEQYF.